Each of the 32 T cell receptor beta chains below was sequenced from the same sample in a study of blood T cell repertoires in COVID-19. Some clones are missing from TCRdb's copy, which holds only in-frame ones; the method was immunoSEQ multiplex PCR. The table includes under 95,000 clones, 65% to 85% detected once. What was sequenced was peripheral blood. The origin of the receptors is a man in his sixties or seventies with acute or convalescent COVID-19.

This chain links TRBV5-4 with TRBJ2-3, with TRBD1 as a possible D gene (6 bases). Between the trimmed V and J ends, which lost 4 bases and 6 bases, there was a span of 12 bases. The CDR3 loop spans 13 amino acids. The germline CDR1 and CDR2 sequences are SGHNT and YYREEE (reference sequence). The CDR3 region is CASSDRPGDTQYF. DNA for the CDR3: TGTGCCAGCAGCGACAGGCCGGGCGATACGCAGTATTTT.

The rearrangement uses TRBV7-6 and TRBJ2-1, with 10 nucleotides matching TRBD2. CDR3 size: 18 residues. V dropped 3 bases and J dropped 0; count of bases not matched to a gene: 8. Germline lookup yields CDR1 SGHVS and CDR2 FNYEAQ. CDR3 residues: CASSLGSGGGTSYNEQFF. In DNA form, the CDR3 reads TGTGCCAGCAGCTTGGGGAGCGGGGGGGGAACCTCCTACAATGAGCAGTTCTTC.

The chain recombines TRBV9 with TRBJ2-3; 10 nucleotides agree with TRBD2. Losses at the gene ends were 0 bases for V and 6 bases for J; bases not matched to a gene: 7. Germline values: CDR1 SGDLS, CDR2 YYNGEE. The length of the CDR3 is 16 residues. The CDR3 loop is CASSVASAGGTDTQYF. The CDR3 nucleotides are TGTGCCAGCAGCGTAGCATCAGCGGGGGGGACGGATACGCAGTATTTT.

The chain is built from TRBV7-8 and TRBJ1-5, with 7 bases aligning to TRBD1. V lost 6 bases to trimming and J lost 5 bases; unmatched junction nucleotides: 4. The CDR3 has 13 amino acids. From germline, CDR1 is SGHVS and CDR2 FQNEAQ. This CDR3 is CASRVGGDQPQHF. In DNA, the CDR3 is TGTGCCAGCAGAGTAGGGGGCGATCAGCCCCAGCATTTT.

This chain links TRBV7-6 with TRBJ1-3; 9 bases fit TRBD1. V shed 5 bases and J 0 bases; nucleotides not matched to a gene: 17. This CDR3 contains 20 residues. CDR1 is SGHVS and CDR2 is FNYEAQ in the germline V gene. The CDR3: CASSPSPPGTGTSSGNTIYF. The CDR3 nucleotides read TGTGCCAGCAGCCCATCCCCCCCCGGGACAGGGACTTCCTCTGGAAACACCATATATTTT.

V gene TRBV2 combines with J gene TRBJ1-5, with TRBD1 identical over 10 bases. Germline lookup yields CDR1 SNHLY and CDR2 FYNNEI. This CDR3 is built from 17 residues. V trimming: 7 bases; J trimming: 5 bases; junction bases outside the gene matches: 14. The chain's CDR3 is CASTGSSRDRGYQPQHF. The CDR3 bases are TGTGCCAGCACCGGATCGTCCCGGGACAGGGGTTATCAGCCCCAGCATTTT.

V gene TRBV5-4 combines with J gene TRBJ1-1; D not resolved. Germline CDR1 SGHNT, CDR2 YYREEE (reference sequence). Trimming removed 0 bases from V and 5 bases from J, with 17 bases in between. This CDR3 spans 16 amino acids. CDR3 DNA: TGTGCCAGCAGCTTGGGAGTCGCGGTATCGGTTACTGAAGCTTTCTTT. Protein product: CASSLGVAVSVTEAFF.

The chain couples TRBV15 to TRBJ2-3; D might be TRBD1 (5 bases). Germline CDR1 reads LNHNV; CDR2 reads YYDKDF (reference sequence). Trimming took 3 bases from V and 0 from J, leaving 13 bases between them. CDR3 length: 16 amino acids. This CDR3 is CATSRRWGSSTDTQYF. The DNA of the CDR3 is TGTGCCACCAGCAGGAGGTGGGGCTCTAGCACAGATACGCAGTATTTT.

This clone has only a few counts. V is TRBV6-5 and J is TRBJ2-2; 7 bases map to TRBD2. The CDR3 loop spans 15 amino acids. Unmatched junction bases numbered 6, after V lost 6 bases and J lost 2 bases. In germline, CDR1 is MNHEY, CDR2 SVGAGI. CDR3: CASRRTSSNTGELFF. The CDR3 nucleotides read TGTGCCAGCAGGCGGACTAGTTCTAACACCGGGGAGCTGTTTTTT.

The J gene is TRBJ2-7, the V gene TRBV11-2, with D unclear. This CDR3 is built from 15 residues. CDR1 and CDR2 (germline): SGHAT, FQNNGV. With 2 bases removed from V and 0 bases from J, the gap between germline ends came to 11 bases. The chain's CDR3 is CASSLNRHYSYEQYV. CDR3 nucleotides: TGTGCCAGCAGCTTAAATAGACATTACTCCTACGAGCAGTACGTC.

In DNA form, the CDR3 reads TGTGCCACCAGCAGAGATTTTGGGGCACATTCACCCCTCCACTTT. Protein sequence: CATSRDFGAHSPLHF. This chain uses TRBV15 with TRBJ1-6; D is perhaps TRBD1 (5 bases). Deletions cut 0 bases from V and 8 bases from J, with 11 bases between. CDR1 and CDR2 from the germline V gene are LNHNV and YYDKDF (reference sequence). The CDR3 has 15 amino acids.

The V call is TRBV18, the J call TRBJ2-2; 7 bases fit TRBD1. After removal of 1 base from V and 0 bases from J, the junction contained 5 bases not matched to a gene. The CDR3 consists of 17 residues. Germline V gene lookup returns CDR1 KGHSH and CDR2 LQKENI. CDR3 sequence: CASSPRPGGSNTGELFF. The CDR3 nucleotides read TGTGCCAGCTCACCACGCCCAGGGGGTTCGAACACCGGGGAGCTGTTTTTT. The variable domain in full, with the rest retrieved from reference TRBV18 and TRBJ2-2, is NAGVMQNPRHLVRRRGQEARLRCSPMKGHSHVYWYRQLPEEGLKFMVYLQKENIIDESGMPKERFSAEFPKEGPSILRIQQVVRGDSAAYFCASSPRPGGSNTGELFFGEGSRLTVL.

The DNA for the CDR3 is TGTGCCAGCTCGACCGGGACAGGGCTACCGAACACTGAAGCTTTCTTT. This codes for CASSTGTGLPNTEAFF. The rearrangement joins TRBV5-4 to TRBJ1-1; 9 nucleotides line up with TRBD1. The CDR3 length is 16 residues. The trim removed 7 bases at V and 1 base at J, leaving 11 bases unmatched. Germline V lookup: CDR1 SGHNT, CDR2 YYREEE (reference sequence).

J is TRBJ2-7 and V is TRBV18; TRBD2 aligns across 11 bases. The germline CDR1 and CDR2 sequences are KGHSH and LQKENI. This CDR3 comprises 16 residues. V gave up 2 bases and J gave up 4 bases; unmatched junction bases: 7. As DNA, the CDR3 is TGTGCCAGCTCACCAGAGGTAGCGGGGGGGCTGTACGAGCAGTACGTC. This translates into CASSPEVAGGLYEQYV.

Note on this clone: The identical CDR3 is also encoded by other nucleotide sequences in the sample. The rearrangement links TRBV5-5 to TRBJ1-5; TRBD1 is a possible D gene (5 bases). The CDR3 runs 14 residues. The germline V and J ends were trimmed by 1 base and 0 bases, with 5 bases remaining between them. Germline-derived CDR1 and CDR2 are SGHKS and YYEKEE (reference sequence). This chain's CDR3 is CASSLRGSNQPQHF. In DNA, the CDR3 is TGTGCCAGCAGCTTGAGGGGTAGCAATCAGCCCCAGCATTTT.

V usage is TRBV10-3 and J usage is TRBJ2-3; 11 nucleotides agree with TRBD1. The CDR3 length is 15 residues. Trimming at V came to 6 bases and at J to 4 bases, leaving 6 bases not matched to a gene. Germline V gene sequence: CDR1 ENHRY, CDR2 SYGVKD. The CDR3 coding sequence is TGTGCCATCAGATCGGACAGGGGGCTACCAGATACGCAGTATTTT. Its protein product is CAIRSDRGLPDTQYF.

The genes are TRBV2 and TRBJ2-5, with 12 positions matching TRBD2. This CDR3 spans 15 amino acids. Germline assignment: CDR1 SNHLY and CDR2 FYNNEI. V was pared by 5 bases and J by 4 bases, with 5 bases of the junction left unmatched. The chain's CDR3 is CASSSTSGGGETQYF. Written as DNA, the CDR3 is TGTGCCAGCAGTTCGACTAGCGGGGGCGGAGAGACCCAGTACTTC.

The V call is TRBV11-3, the J call TRBJ2-1, with TRBD1 as a possible D gene (6 bases). Trimming cost V 5 bases and J 4 bases, with 15 bases left between them. The CDR3 is made up of 15 amino acids. Germline assignment: CDR1 SGHNT and CDR2 YENEEA. CDR3 sequence: CASSPGDGIYNEQFF. The CDR3 bases are TGTGCCAGCAGCCCAGGGGATGGAATTTACAATGAGCAGTTCTTC.

The chain has TRBV7-9 and TRBJ2-5; 10 nucleotides line up with TRBD1. CDR1 is SEHNR and CDR2 is FQNEAQ in the germline V gene (reference sequence). This CDR3 region has 15 residues. Unmatched junction bases numbered 5, after V lost 3 bases and J lost 4 bases. DNA of the CDR3: TGTGCCAGCAGCTTTGACAGGGGGCGGGGAGAGACCCAGTACTTC. Its translation: CASSFDRGRGETQYF.

This rearrangement joins TRBV6-5 to TRBJ2-7; 12 bases match TRBD1. The germline gives CDR1 MNHEY, CDR2 SVGAGI. V lost 1 base, J lost 4 bases, and 2 bases stayed unmatched. This CDR3 has 15 amino acids. CDR3 in amino acids: CASSYWGQGAYEQYF. CDR3 in DNA: TGTGCCAGCAGTTACTGGGGACAGGGGGCGTACGAGCAGTACTTC.

Only a few counts were recorded for this clone. This chain uses TRBV19 with TRBJ2-7; 7 positions match TRBD2. The CDR3 is made up of 13 amino acids. Trimming cost V 7 bases and J 7 bases; bases outside gene matches: 10. The germline CDR1 and CDR2 sequences are LNHDA and SQIVND (reference sequence). CDR3 protein: CASNRHGGGEQYF. The CDR3 DNA reads TGTGCCAGTAACCGGCACGGGGGAGGGGAGCAGTACTTC.

This clone was found a few times. The chain joins TRBV6-6 to TRBJ2-1; TRBD1 matches 7 bases. Germline values: CDR1 MNHNY, CDR2 SVGAGI (reference sequence). The CDR3 consists of 14 residues. The V segment lost 5 bases and the J segment 10 bases; nucleotides outside the gene matches: 11. This chain's CDR3 is CASSNGTVNKEQFF. The DNA of the CDR3 is TGTGCCAGCAGTAACGGGACAGTTAATAAGGAGCAGTTCTTC.

This clone appeared a single time. V and J are TRBV6-6 and TRBJ2-5, with TRBD1 matching 8 bases. With V trimmed by 5 bases and J by 5 bases, 10 bases remained unmatched. Germline V lookup: CDR1 MNHNY, CDR2 SVGAGI (reference sequence). This CDR3 has 15 amino acids. The CDR3 here is CASSPPDRGSETQYF. The CDR3 DNA sequence: TGTGCCAGCAGTCCCCCCGACAGGGGTTCGGAGACCCAGTACTTC.

This clone was seen a handful of times. The genes are TRBV14 and TRBJ2-7; 8 bases agree with TRBD1. The CDR3 sequence is 15 residues long. CDR1 is SGHDN and CDR2 is FVKESK in the germline V gene. Trimming at V came to 4 bases and at J to 4 bases, leaving 9 bases not matched to a gene. CDR3 in DNA: TGTGCCAGCAGCCGCCGGGACAGGCCCCTATACGAGCAGTACTTC. Protein product: CASSRRDRPLYEQYF.

This clone occurred a few times. The chain couples TRBV15 to TRBJ1-3; D gene ambiguous. Trimming pared 3 bases from V and 0 bases from J, leaving 6 bases between. The CDR3 spans 14 residues. The germline V gene has CDR1 LNHNV and CDR2 YYDKDF (reference sequence). The CDR3 spells CATSSPSSGNTIYF. CDR3 nucleotide sequence: TGTGCCACCAGCAGTCCCAGCTCTGGAAACACCATATATTTT. Supplemented by reference TRBV15 and TRBJ1-3, the full variable domain reads DAMVIQNPRYQVTQFGKPVTLSCSQTLNHNVMYWYQQKSSQAPKLLFHYYDKDFNNEADTPDNFQSRRPNTSFCFLDIRSPGLGDTAMYLCATSSPSSGNTIYFGEGSWLTVV.

The chain joins TRBV4-2 to TRBJ2-4; 11 bases match TRBD2. The CDR3 has 19 amino acids. CDR1 is LGHNA and CDR2 is YNFKEQ in the germline V gene. The trim removed 0 bases at V and 0 bases at J, leaving 7 bases unmatched. In nucleotides, the CDR3 is TGTGCCAGCAGCCAAGAAGGTCTAGCGGGGGGACAAGCCAAAAACATTCAGTACTTC. Translated, it gives CASSQEGLAGGQAKNIQYF.

The rearrangement joins TRBV3-1 (or the pseudogene TRBV3-2) to TRBJ2-1; 15 bases match TRBD2. The germline CDR1 and CDR2 sequences are LGHDT and YNNKEL (reference sequence). Trimming cost V 4 bases and J 5 bases; bases outside gene matches: 0. The length of the CDR3 is 15 residues. Here the CDR3 DNA reads TGTGCCAGCAGCCGGACTAGCGGGGGGGACAATGAGCAGTTCTTC. Translated: CASSRTSGGDNEQFF.

This clone came up a few times. V and J are TRBV27 and TRBJ2-2, with 11 bases that match TRBD1. V trimming: 5 bases; J trimming: 5 bases; junction bases outside the gene matches: 16. The CDR3 is 19 amino acids. From germline, CDR1 is MNHEY and CDR2 SMNVEV (reference sequence). The CDR3 nucleotides read TGTGCCAGCAGTCCACACCTCCGGGACAGGGGGGGTGGTACCGGGGAGCTGTTTTTT. It translates to CASSPHLRDRGGGTGELFF.

This rearrangement joins TRBV5-1 to TRBJ2-3, with TRBD2 as a possible D gene (6 bases). The CDR3 length is 14 residues. Germline V lookup: CDR1 SGHRS, CDR2 YFSETQ. The V gene lost 0 bases and the J gene lost 6 bases, with 11 bases spanning the gap. CDR3 coding DNA: TGCGCCAGCAGCTTGGTAATAGGAGGGGATACGCAGTATTTT. It encodes CASSLVIGGDTQYF.

The V call is TRBV6-2 or TRBV6-3, the J call TRBJ2-2; D is undetermined. The CDR3 has 15 residues. In germline, CDR1 is MNHEY, CDR2 SVGEGT. The germline V and J ends were trimmed by 2 bases and 3 bases, with 10 bases remaining between them. The CDR3 reads CASSYARMDTGELFF. CDR3 in DNA: TGTGCCAGCAGTTACGCCAGGATGGACACCGGGGAGCTGTTTTTT.

This clone has just a few counts. The chain joins TRBV3-1 (or the pseudogene TRBV3-2) to TRBJ2-1; D gene unclear. The ends were cut back, 0 bases at V and 5 bases at J, with 8 bases in the middle. Germline V gives CDR1 LGHDT, CDR2 YNNKEL (reference sequence). This CDR3 has 14 amino acids. The CDR3 DNA sequence: TGTGCCAGCAGCCAAGATCTAACAGACAATGAGCAGTTCTTC. Its protein product is CASSQDLTDNEQFF.

The chain employs TRBV9 and TRBJ1-1; no clear D gene. Trimming shortened V by 4 bases and J by 2 bases, and 12 bases separated the two germline ends. CDR1 and CDR2 (germline): SGDLS, YYNGEE. CDR3 length: 14 amino acids. The CDR3 nucleotides are TGTGCCAGCAGCCCCCCCTTAGAAAACACTGAAGCTTTCTTT. Protein: CASSPPLENTEAFF.